The clone carrying this TCR beta chain was counted ten times or more. Researchers took RNA transcripts and amplified TCR beta CDR3 regions from them. In the first round, RT-PCR was carried out with HTBI primers, and a multiplex PCR formed the second round. Each CDR3 protein gets one entry after TCRdb re-called the multiplex PCR reads with MiXCR. The sample carries about 370,000 distinct CDR3 sequences, roughly a sixth recorded once. The sample originates from a study of Graves' ophthalmopathy and Graves' hyperthyroidism. The source is an adult woman with stable Graves' hyperthyroidism. Source material: peripheral blood.

The CDR3 region is CASSLRLAGVETQYF. CDR3 coding DNA: TGTGCCAGCAGCCTTCGCCTAGCGGGAGTAGAGACCCAGTACTTC. This chain uses TRBV14 with TRBJ2-5; 10 nucleotides line up with TRBD2. Trimming cost V 4 bases and J 4 bases; bases outside gene matches: 6. Germline V gene sequence: CDR1 SGHDN, CDR2 FVKESK. The CDR3 length is 15 residues.